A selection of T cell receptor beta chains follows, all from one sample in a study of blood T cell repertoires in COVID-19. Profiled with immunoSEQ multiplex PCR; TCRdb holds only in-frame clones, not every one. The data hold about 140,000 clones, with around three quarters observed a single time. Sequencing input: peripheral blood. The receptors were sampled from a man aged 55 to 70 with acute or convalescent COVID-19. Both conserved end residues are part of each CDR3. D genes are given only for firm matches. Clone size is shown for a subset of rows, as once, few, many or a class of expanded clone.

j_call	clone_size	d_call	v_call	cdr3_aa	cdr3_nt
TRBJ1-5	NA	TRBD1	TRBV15	CATSSRTGNNQPQHF	TGTGCCACCAGCAGTAGGACAGGGAACAATCAGCCCCAGCATTTT
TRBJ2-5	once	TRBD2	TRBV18	CASSPASGRLQTQYF	TGTGCCAGCTCACCAGCTAGCGGGAGGTTGCAGACCCAGTACTTC
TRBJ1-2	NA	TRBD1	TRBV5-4	CASSFNRGQDGYTF	TGTGCCAGCAGCTTCAATAGGGGACAGGATGGCTACACCTTC
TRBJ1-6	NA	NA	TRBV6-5	CASSWGGSPLHF	TGTGCCAGCAGTTGGGGAGGCTCACCCCTCCACTTT
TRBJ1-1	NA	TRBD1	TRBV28	CASSQSGQALPEAFF	TGTGCCAGCAGCCAATCCGGACAGGCATTACCTGAAGCTTTCTTT
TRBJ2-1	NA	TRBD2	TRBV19	CASSPFLAAFYNEQFF	TGTGCCAGTAGTCCCTTTCTAGCGGCCTTTTACAATGAGCAGTTCTTC
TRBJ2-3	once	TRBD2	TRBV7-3	CASSSTSGRSDTQYF	TGTGCCAGCAGCTCCACTAGCGGGAGATCAGATACGCAGTATTTT
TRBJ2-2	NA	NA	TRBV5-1	CASSLLRGWAGELFF	TGCGCCAGCAGCTTGTTAAGAGGATGGGCCGGGGAGCTGTTTTTT
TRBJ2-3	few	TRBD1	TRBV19	CASSTGQPSTDTQYF	TGTGCCAGTAGTACGGGACAGCCTAGCACAGATACGCAGTATTTT
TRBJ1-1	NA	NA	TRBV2	CASSETTVRDEAFF	TGTGCCAGCAGTGAGACGACTGTGCGGGATGAAGCTTTCTTT
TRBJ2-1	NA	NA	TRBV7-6	CASSLDSSSYNEQFF	TGTGCCAGCAGCTTAGACTCTAGCTCCTACAATGAGCAGTTCTTC
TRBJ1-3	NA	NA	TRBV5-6	CASSLPSASGNTIYF	TGTGCCAGCAGCTTACCGAGCGCATCTGGAAACACCATATATTTT
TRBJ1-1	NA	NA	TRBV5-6	CASSLEETPEAFF	TGTGCCAGCAGCTTGGAAGAAACTCCAGAAGCTTTCTTT